What follows are 28 T cell receptor beta chains derived from one specimen sequenced in a study of blood T cell repertoires in COVID-19. Profiled with immunoSEQ multiplex PCR; TCRdb holds only in-frame clones, not every one. The table lists over 45,000 clones, under 90% of them singletons. Input material: peripheral blood. The origin of the receptors is a woman aged 80 or over with active or convalescent COVID-19.

This clone was detected only once. The chain uses TRBV6-4 and TRBJ2-6; D is uncertain. CDR1 MRHNA and CDR2 SNTAGT come from the germline V gene. CDR3 length equals 15 residues. Trimming shortened V by 0 bases and J by 2 bases, and 5 bases separated the two germline ends. CDR3 DNA: TGTGCCAGCAGTGACTCTACAACTGGGGCCAACGTCCTGACTTTC. It is translated as CASSDSTTGANVLTF.

This clone was detected only once. This rearrangement joins TRBV7-9 to TRBJ1-4, with 10 bases matching TRBD1. The V gene's germline CDR1 is SEHNR and CDR2 FQNEAQ (reference sequence). This CDR3 comprises 16 residues. Unmatched junction bases numbered 9, after V lost 5 bases and J lost 6 bases. For the CDR3, the DNA is TGTGCCAGCAGCCCACGTCCAGGGACAGGGGATGAAAAACTGTTTTTT. Its translation is CASSPRPGTGDEKLFF. Complete variable domain (other parts from reference TRBV7-9 and TRBJ1-4): DTGVSQNPRHKITKRGQNVTFRCDPISEHNRLYWYRQTLGQGPEFLTYFQNEAQLEKSRLLSDRFSAERPKGSFSTLEIQRTEQGDSAMYLCASSPRPGTGDEKLFFGSGTQLSVL.

DNA for the CDR3: TGTGCCAGCAGCCGTGGACAGGGGCCCTACAATGAGCAGTTCTTC. This gives the protein CASSRGQGPYNEQFF. This rearrangement joins TRBV7-6 to TRBJ2-1, with 9 bases fitting TRBD1. Germline CDR1 SGHVS, CDR2 FNYEAQ. With V trimmed by 5 bases and J by 2 bases, 4 bases remained unmatched. The CDR3 is 15 amino acids.

The chain joins TRBV7-2 to TRBJ1-4, with 7 bases that match TRBD1. Losses at the gene ends were 5 bases for V and 2 bases for J; bases not matched to a gene: 2. The CDR3 totals 14 residues. Germline-derived CDR1 and CDR2 are SGHTA and FQGNSA. CDR3 residues: CASSPTGTNEKLFF. The CDR3 DNA is TGTGCCAGCAGCCCGACAGGGACTAATGAAAAACTGTTTTTT.

The gene calls are TRBV3-1 (or the pseudogene TRBV3-2) and TRBJ2-2; perhaps TRBD2 as D (7 bases). The CDR3 spans 15 residues. V lost 4 bases and J lost 5, with 14 bases in between. Germline V gene data show CDR1 as LGHDT and CDR2 as YNNKEL (reference sequence). The CDR3 DNA reads as TGTGCCAGCAGCCGGGGGGGGGCTAGGACCGGGGAGCTGTTTTTT. Amino acid sequence: CASSRGGARTGELFF.

Only one count was recorded for this clone. V gene TRBV2 combines with J gene TRBJ1-1, with 8 nucleotides matching TRBD1. CDR1 and CDR2 (germline): SNHLY, FYNNEI. The trim removed 7 bases at V and 1 base at J, leaving 5 bases unmatched. This CDR3 comprises 14 residues. The CDR3: CASIPGTGNTEAFF. The CDR3 DNA is TGTGCCAGCATCCCCGGGACAGGGAACACTGAAGCTTTCTTT.

The V call is TRBV7-2, the J call TRBJ1-1; TRBD1 matches at 12 bases. With 1 base clipped from V and 11 bases from J, the junction kept 8 bases outside the gene matches. The germline V gene encodes CDR1 SGHTA and CDR2 FQGNSA. The CDR3 is 15 amino acids. CDR3: CASSLVGQGASEAFF. CDR3 coding DNA: TGTGCCAGCAGCTTAGTGGGACAGGGGGCGAGCGAGGCTTTCTTT.

The chain carries TRBV7-2 and TRBJ1-2, with a weak D call TRBD1 (5 bases). Trimming took 2 bases from V and 1 from J, leaving 14 bases between them. Germline V gene sequence: CDR1 SGHTA, CDR2 FQGNSA. The CDR3 is 16 amino acids. CDR3 DNA sequence: TGTGCCAGCAGCTTATATGCAGGGCAGCTTAACTATGGCTACACCTTC. It codes for CASSLYAGQLNYGYTF.

The chain is built from TRBV4-3 and TRBJ2-1; D is perhaps TRBD2 (6 bases). Per germline, CDR1 LGHNA and CDR2 YSLEER. The CDR3 contains 16 residues. The ends were cut back, 0 bases at V and 7 bases at J, with 16 bases in the middle. The CDR3 region is CASSQDILGGFNEQFF. The CDR3 DNA reads TGCGCCAGCAGCCAAGATATATTGGGGGGATTTAATGAGCAGTTCTTC.

This clone was counted only a few times. The gene calls are TRBV19 and TRBJ1-4, with D possibly TRBD1 on 6 matching bases. This CDR3 is built from 15 residues. The V end was cut by 4 bases, the J end by 4 bases, with 13 bases between. Germline CDR1 reads LNHDA; CDR2 reads SQIVND (reference sequence). The CDR3 coding sequence is TGTGCCAGTAGTAAGGACAGTGTTTTTAATGAAAAACTGTTTTTT. Amino acids: CASSKDSVFNEKLFF.

This chain uses TRBV29-1 with TRBJ1-2, with 7 bases lining up with TRBD1. The J segment lost 8 bases and the V segment lost 7 bases, leaving 7 bases of the junction unmatched. CDR1 is SQVTM and CDR2 is ANQGSEA in the germline V gene. The CDR3 spans 11 residues. CDR3 amino acids: CSDSTGYGYTF. CDR3 DNA: TGCAGCGATTCGACAGGGTACGGCTACACCTTC.

V usage is TRBV28 and J usage is TRBJ1-4; possibly TRBD1 for D (5 bases). Germline V CDR1 and CDR2: MDHEN, SYDVKM. CDR3 length equals 13 residues. Trimming took 10 bases from V and 2 from J, leaving 11 bases between them. The CDR3 protein is CATLGATNEKLFF. CDR3 DNA: TGTGCCACTCTTGGGGCCACTAATGAAAAACTGTTTTTT. The variable domain in full, completed from reference TRBV28 and TRBJ1-4, reads DVKVTQSSRYLVKRTGEKVFLECVQDMDHENMFWYRQDPGLGLRLIYFSYDVKMKEKGDIPEGYSVSREKKERFSLILESASTNQTSMYLCATLGATNEKLFFGSGTQLSVL.

This chain links TRBV7-6 with TRBJ2-1; D is perhaps TRBD2 (5 bases). The CDR3 contains 15 residues. CDR1 is SGHVS, CDR2 FNYEAQ, per germline. V was pared by 1 base and J by 5 bases, with 12 bases between. The CDR3 protein is CASSLETGKNNEQFF. In nucleotides, the CDR3 is TGTGCCAGCAGCTTAGAGACCGGGAAAAACAATGAGCAGTTCTTC.

The V gene is TRBV6-5, the J gene TRBJ1-1; 9 bases match TRBD1. The CDR3 has 13 residues. Germline loops: CDR1 MNHEY, CDR2 SVGAGI. Germline trimming cut 5 bases from V and 3 bases from J; bases unmatched to any gene: 1. As DNA, the CDR3 is TGTGCCAGCAGTCGACAGGGGGACACTGAAGCTTTCTTT. It translates to CASSRQGDTEAFF.

V and J are TRBV11-2 and TRBJ2-7; TRBD2 matches 7 bases. V was clipped by 5 bases and J by 6 bases; unmatched bases: 10. Germline lookup yields CDR1 SGHAT and CDR2 FQNNGV. This CDR3 has 14 amino acids. CDR3 residues: CASSPVGTMGEQYF. In nucleotides, the CDR3 is TGTGCCAGCAGCCCCGTGGGGACTATGGGCGAGCAGTACTTC.

This clone was picked up one time. The rearrangement uses TRBV19 and TRBJ2-3; 8 nucleotides align to TRBD2. J was trimmed by 3 bases and V by 4 bases; bases with no gene match: 3. Germline lookup yields CDR1 LNHDA and CDR2 SQIVND (reference sequence). This CDR3 spans 14 amino acids. CDR3 region: CASSKLAATDTQYF. The DNA for the CDR3 is TGTGCCAGTAGTAAACTAGCGGCTACAGATACGCAGTATTTT. The complete variable domain, with remaining parts taken from reference TRBV19 and TRBJ2-3, reads DGGITQSPKYLFRKEGQNVTLSCEQNLNHDAMYWYRQDPGQGLRLIYYSQIVNDFQKGDIAEGYSVSREKKESFPLTVTSAQKNPTAFYLCASSKLAATDTQYFGPGTRLTVL.

This clone has a handful of counts. The V gene is TRBV6-8, the J gene TRBJ2-7; tentative D call: TRBD1 (5 bases). The V and J ends lost 2 bases and 4 bases respectively, with 18 bases between them. Germline V gene sequence: CDR1 MNHGY, CDR2 SAAAGT. The CDR3 length is 16 residues. DNA of the CDR3: TGTGCCAGCAGTTACGTGGAAAAGGGGTCGACGTACGAGCAGTACTTC. Translation gives CASSYVEKGSTYEQYF.

V is TRBV11-2 and J is TRBJ2-5; the D gene is possibly TRBD2 (6 bases). The CDR3 has 15 amino acids. V was clipped by 1 base and J by 7 bases, with 16 bases between them. Per the germline V gene, CDR1 is SGHAT and CDR2 is FQNNGV. The CDR3 here is CASSLAGTPLGTQYF. In nucleotides, the CDR3 is TGTGCCAGCAGCTTAGCAGGGACTCCACTGGGGACCCAGTACTTC.

The CDR3 loop is CASSPIRDTGELFF. For the CDR3, the DNA is TGTGCCAGCAGCCCTATTCGGGACACCGGGGAGCTGTTTTTT. The chain couples TRBV11-2 to TRBJ2-2; D ambiguous. This CDR3 has 14 residues. V lost 5 bases to trimming and J lost 3 bases, with 10 bases between them. In germline, CDR1 is SGHAT, CDR2 FQNNGV. The full variable domain, its missing parts supplied by reference TRBV11-2 and TRBJ2-2, is EAGVAQSPRYKIIEKRQSVAFWCNPISGHATLYWYQQILGQGPKLLIQFQNNGVVDDSQLPKDRFSAERLKGVDSTLKIQPAKLEDSAVYLCASSPIRDTGELFFGEGSRLTVL.

The CDR3 DNA is TGTGCCAGCAGCTTAGTTTCACCGGGACAGGGGAAAGAGACCCAGTACTTC. This translates into CASSLVSPGQGKETQYF. This chain joins TRBV7-9 and TRBJ2-5; TRBD1 aligns across 10 bases. Germline CDR1 SEHNR, CDR2 FQNEAQ (reference sequence). There are 17 residues in the CDR3. Germline trimming cut 1 base from V and 3 bases from J; bases unmatched to any gene: 8.

This sequence joins TRBV6-2 or TRBV6-3 and TRBJ2-7; D perhaps matches TRBD2 (5 bases). V dropped 5 bases and J dropped 11 bases, with 16 bases sitting between them. Germline V gives CDR1 MNHEY, CDR2 SVGEGT. This CDR3 comprises 12 residues. The CDR3 DNA follows: TGTGCCAGCAGTGACCAGCTCCTCGGGGAGTACTTC. This codes for CASSDQLLGEYF.

This chain links TRBV7-8 with TRBJ2-5, with a tentative D call TRBD2 (5 bases). The ends were cut back, 1 base at V and 1 base at J, with 7 bases in the middle. CDR1 and CDR2 from the germline V gene are SGHVS and FQNEAQ. CDR3 length: 14 amino acids. The CDR3 loop is CASSLELAQETQYF. DNA for the CDR3: TGTGCCAGCAGCTTAGAGCTAGCCCAAGAGACCCAGTACTTC.

The V and J genes are TRBV2 and TRBJ1-2; D not certain. The CDR3 contains 12 residues. Germline V CDR1 and CDR2: SNHLY, FYNNEI. V was shortened by 3 bases and J by 8 bases, with 10 bases between the two germline ends. The CDR3, as DNA: TGTGCCAGCAGTGACGGTCCGGGGGGCTACACCTTC. This gives the protein CASSDGPGGYTF.

This clone was seen a few times. This chain links TRBV5-4 with TRBJ2-7; D remains unclear. Per the germline V gene, CDR1 is SGHNT and CDR2 is YYREEE (reference sequence). The CDR3 runs to 11 residues. The V end lost 2 bases, the J end lost 5 bases, and 5 bases lay between the germline ends. DNA of the CDR3: TGTGCCAGCAGCTTCGTAAACGAGCAGTACTTC. The encoded protein is CASSFVNEQYF.

The V gene is TRBV28, the J gene TRBJ2-5; a possible D gene is TRBD2 (5 bases). The germline V gene has CDR1 MDHEN and CDR2 SYDVKM. V gave up 6 bases and J gave up 2 bases, with 13 bases separating them. CDR3 length: 14 residues. CDR3 protein: CASSSFTSQETQYF. CDR3 DNA: TGTGCCAGCAGCAGCTTTACTAGTCAAGAGACCCAGTACTTC. The complete variable domain, with remaining parts taken from reference TRBV28 and TRBJ2-5, reads DVKVTQSSRYLVKRTGEKVFLECVQDMDHENMFWYRQDPGLGLRLIYFSYDVKMKEKGDIPEGYSVSREKKERFSLILESASTNQTSMYLCASSSFTSQETQYFGPGTRLLVL.

This clone was picked up one time. The chain has TRBV15 and TRBJ2-7; 7 positions match TRBD1. Germline assignment: CDR1 LNHNV and CDR2 YYDKDF (reference sequence). V lost 6 bases to trimming and J lost 0 bases; unmatched junction nucleotides: 5. The CDR3 totals 14 residues. CDR3 DNA: TGTGCCACCAGGCCGACAGGGAGCTCCTACGAGCAGTACTTC. Translation: CATRPTGSSYEQYF.

The rearrangement links TRBV11-3 to TRBJ2-1; 9 bases line up with TRBD1. The V segment lost 4 bases and the J segment 4 bases; nucleotides outside the gene matches: 5. The CDR3 extends over 15 amino acids. CDR1 and CDR2 (germline): SGHNT, YENEEA. In DNA form, the CDR3 reads TGTGCCAGCAGCTCCGCCGGACAGGGGTACAATGAGCAGTTCTTC. Amino acid sequence: CASSSAGQGYNEQFF. Full variable domain (remainder filled in from reference TRBV11-3 and TRBJ2-1): EAGVVQSPRYKIIEKKQPVAFWCNPISGHNTLYWYLQNLGQGPELLIRYENEEAVDDSQLPKDRFSAERLKGVDSTLKIQPAELGDSAVYLCASSSAGQGYNEQFFGPGTRLTVL.

This chain uses TRBV6-6 with TRBJ2-7; 7 nucleotides align to TRBD1. J lost 0 bases, V lost 5 bases, and 4 bases had no gene match. The CDR3 totals 14 residues. Germline assignment: CDR1 MNHNY and CDR2 SVGAGI (reference sequence). CDR3 sequence (DNA): TGTGCCAGCAGTCAATCAGGGGGCTCCTACGAGCAGTACTTC. It codes for CASSQSGGSYEQYF.